The 26 T cell receptor beta chains below were found in one sample sequenced in a study of shared clonotypes between healthy human individuals. The method was immunoSEQ multiplex PCR; TCRdb's version includes in-frame clones alone and lacks a portion of them. The data hold 950,000 to 1,200,000 clones, with roughly 77% observed a single time. Sequenced material: memory CD4+ T cells from PBMCs. The subset was: CD45RA-negative fraction. The origin of the receptors is a man younger than 30 in good health. Some clones in this sample may be carry-over from other donors' samples.

This chain uses TRBV6-6 with TRBJ1-1; D unresolved. Trimming pared 4 bases from V and 0 bases from J, leaving 6 bases between. This CDR3 contains 13 residues. CDR1 is MNHNY, CDR2 SVGAGI, per germline (reference sequence). DNA for the CDR3: TGTGCCAGCAGTTCAGCTATGAACACTGAAGCTTTCTTT. This encodes CASSSAMNTEAFF.

This chain joins TRBV2 and TRBJ2-5, with D possibly TRBD2 on 7 matching bases. Germline values: CDR1 SNHLY, CDR2 FYNNEI. This CDR3 has 14 amino acids. V was trimmed by 4 bases and J by 4 bases, leaving 13 bases between them. The CDR3 DNA is TGTGCCAGCAGTGCGGGGGGCGGTGGAGAGACCCAGTACTTC. The encoded protein is CASSAGGGGETQYF.

The V gene is TRBV4-1, the J gene TRBJ2-2, with 13 bases that match TRBD2. The germline CDR1 and CDR2 sequences are MGHRA and YSYEKL. The CDR3 sequence is 16 residues long. The junction had 5 bases not matched to a gene; V was cut back by 5 bases and J by 5 bases. The CDR3 is CASSWGLAGNTGELFF. Written as DNA, the CDR3 is TGCGCCAGCAGCTGGGGACTAGCGGGAAATACCGGGGAGCTGTTTTTT.

V usage is TRBV12-5 and J usage is TRBJ1-1, with 9 positions matching TRBD1. V lost 4 bases, J lost 7 bases, and 4 bases stayed unmatched. CDR3 length equals 13 residues. Germline V gene sequence: CDR1 LGHNT, CDR2 FRNRAP. CDR3 sequence (DNA): TGTGCTAGTGGTTGGGCGGACAGGGGTGAAGCTTTCTTT. Protein sequence: CASGWADRGEAFF.

For the CDR3, the DNA is TGTGCCAGTAGTAACAGGGGGAACCGGAACACTGAAGCTTTCTTT. This sequence encodes CASSNRGNRNTEAFF. This rearrangement joins TRBV19 to TRBJ1-1, with 8 bases matching TRBD1. Germline V gene data show CDR1 as LNHDA and CDR2 as SQIVND (reference sequence). V gave up 4 bases and J gave up 1 base; unmatched junction bases: 5. CDR3 size: 15 residues.

The rearrangement links TRBV6-6 to TRBJ1-1; D is possibly TRBD1 (5 bases). V shed 1 base and J shed 0 bases, with 6 bases lying between them. The V gene's germline CDR1 is MNHNY and CDR2 SVGAGI (reference sequence). The CDR3 is 14 residues long. CDR3 region: CASSYLGVNTEAFF. The CDR3 nucleotides are TGTGCCAGCAGTTACTTAGGGGTGAACACTGAAGCTTTCTTT.

This chain links TRBV5-4 with TRBJ1-1; D remains ambiguous. CDR1 SGHNT and CDR2 YYREEE come from the germline V gene (reference sequence). Trimming stripped 0 bases from V and 0 bases from J, with 9 bases between. This CDR3 comprises 15 residues. CDR3 amino acids: CASSLANSLNTEAFF. CDR3 in DNA: TGTGCCAGCAGCTTGGCAAACAGTTTGAACACTGAAGCTTTCTTT.

The gene calls are TRBV7-3 and TRBJ1-5; no firm D call. This CDR3 is 14 amino acids long. From germline, CDR1 is SGHTA and CDR2 FQGTGA. Trimming removed 0 bases at V and 2 bases at J, with 5 bases between. The CDR3 is CASSLTQRNQPQHF. The CDR3 nucleotides read TGTGCCAGCAGCTTAACTCAACGCAATCAGCCCCAGCATTTT.

For this clone: A much larger clone differs from this one at a single base, so this may be a read error. Within the sample, other DNA sequences also encode this same CDR3. The gene calls are TRBV28 and TRBJ2-5; no firm D call. The germline V gene has CDR1 MDHEN and CDR2 SYDVKM. This CDR3 comprises 11 residues. V gave up 6 bases and J gave up 3 bases, with 5 bases separating them. In nucleotides, the CDR3 is TGTGCCAGCAGCAACGAAGAGACCCAGTACTTC. This gives the protein CASSNEETQYF.

The CDR3 DNA follows: TGTGCCAGCAGCCTACGAATAGCGGGAGAGCCTCCCGGTGAGCAGTTCTTC. Translated, it gives CASSLRIAGEPPGEQFF. The V call is TRBV11-2, the J call TRBJ2-1; 9 bases agree with TRBD2. CDR1 is SGHAT and CDR2 is FQNNGV in the germline V gene. V shed 5 bases, J shed 9 bases, and the junction held 17 bases outside the gene matches. The CDR3 has 17 residues.

V gene TRBV9 combines with J gene TRBJ1-2; possibly TRBD1 for D (6 bases). CDR1 is SGDLS and CDR2 is YYNGEE in the germline V gene. The CDR3 is 16 amino acids. V lost 4 bases, J lost 4 bases, and 20 bases lay in between. The CDR3 spells CASSTHWDTSFYGYTF. In DNA form, the CDR3 reads TGTGCCAGCAGCACTCACTGGGACACAAGCTTCTATGGCTACACCTTC.

The V and J genes are TRBV27 and TRBJ2-3; the D is unclear. The CDR3 consists of 14 residues. V was pared by 2 bases and J by 1 base, with 7 bases between. The germline V gene encodes CDR1 MNHEY and CDR2 SMNVEV (reference sequence). This CDR3 is CASSLTRRTDTQYF. The DNA of the CDR3 is TGTGCCAGCAGTTTAACGCGTCGCACAGATACGCAGTATTTT.

This clone was seen a single time. The chain links TRBV6-5 to TRBJ1-5; weak D call: TRBD1 (5 bases). V shed 8 bases and J shed 4 bases, with 18 bases lying between them. The V gene's germline CDR1 is MNHEY and CDR2 SVGAGI. The CDR3 sequence is 15 residues long. In DNA form, the CDR3 reads TGTGCCAGCGCCCTGAGCAGGGCAGGAAATCAGCCCCAGCATTTT. Its translation: CASALSRAGNQPQHF.

J is TRBJ2-2 and V is TRBV11-3; no clear D gene. V was cut by 5 bases and J by 1 base, with 8 bases left in between. This CDR3 is built from 14 residues. From germline, CDR1 is SGHNT and CDR2 YENEEA. The CDR3, as DNA: TGTGCCAGCAGCCGTGCTGAGAACACCGGGGAGCTGTTTTTT. It yields the protein CASSRAENTGELFF.

This clone occurred once. The rearrangement links TRBV4-1 to TRBJ2-7, with TRBD2 matching 7 bases. This CDR3 is 15 amino acids long. V lost 0 bases to trimming and J lost 3 bases; unmatched junction nucleotides: 5. Germline-derived CDR1 and CDR2 are MGHRA and YSYEKL. CDR3 residues: CASSQDRGGNYEQYF. The CDR3 nucleotides read TGCGCCAGCAGCCAAGATCGGGGAGGGAACTACGAGCAGTACTTC.

In DNA form, the CDR3 reads TGCACCAGCAGCCAAGGTTGGTTTAGACCTGGTTGGTCCTACGAGCAGTACTTC. It codes for CTSSQGWFRPGWSYEQYF. The V call is TRBV1, the J call TRBJ2-7. TRBV1 is termed a pseudogene. The CDR3 extends over 18 amino acids.

This clone has only a few counts. Other DNA sequences in the same sample also yield this CDR3. V usage is TRBV20-1 and J usage is TRBJ2-3, with 8 bases lining up with TRBD1. This CDR3 region has 11 residues. Germline CDR1 and CDR2: DFQATT and SNEGSKA (reference sequence). CDR3 residues: CRGTGTDTQYF. In nucleotides, the CDR3 is TGCAGGGGGACAGGAACAGATACGCAGTATTTT.

This clone was recorded once. The rearrangement joins TRBV6-6 to TRBJ2-4; 11 positions match TRBD1. Germline CDR1 MNHNY, CDR2 SVGAGI (reference sequence). The CDR3 contains 14 residues. V trimming: 6 bases; J trimming: 10 bases; junction bases outside the gene matches: 8. In DNA form, the CDR3 reads TGTGCCAGCAGGGTCCCGGGACAGGGGGGGATTCAGTACTTC. Translation gives CASRVPGQGGIQYF.

This clone turned up a few times. V usage is TRBV7-9 and J usage is TRBJ1-1; a weak D match, TRBD1 (5 bases). The V gene lost 5 bases and the J gene lost 4 bases, with 8 bases spanning the gap. CDR3 length equals 12 residues. Germline CDR1 reads SEHNR; CDR2 reads FQNEAQ (reference sequence). DNA of the CDR3: TGTGCCAGCAGCCTCAGGGCCACTGAAGCTTTCTTT. Amino acid sequence: CASSLRATEAFF.

The chain joins TRBV2 to TRBJ2-3; 8 bases agree with TRBD2. Trimming removed 4 bases from V and 7 bases from J; junction bases left unmatched: 7. The CDR3 consists of 14 residues. Germline CDR1 is SNHLY and CDR2 is FYNNEI. The CDR3 sequence: CASSVSSGLNTQYF. The CDR3 nucleotides read TGTGCCAGCAGTGTCTCTAGCGGGCTCAATACGCAGTATTTT.

The chain has TRBV27 and TRBJ1-5; D unclear. The CDR3 has 14 amino acids. V lost 1 base to trimming and J lost 3 bases, with 7 bases between them. The V gene's germline CDR1 is MNHEY and CDR2 SMNVEV (reference sequence). The CDR3: CASSLFGPNQPQHF. CDR3 coding DNA: TGTGCCAGCAGTTTATTTGGTCCCAATCAGCCCCAGCATTTT.

The chain employs TRBV5-1 and TRBJ2-3; no firm D call. This CDR3 has 17 residues. Germline lookup yields CDR1 SGHRS and CDR2 YFSETQ. The germline V and J ends were trimmed by 0 bases and 4 bases, with 18 bases remaining between them. The CDR3 spells CASSLEGHPLGSDTQYF. DNA for the CDR3: TGCGCCAGCAGCTTGGAAGGGCACCCCTTGGGCTCAGATACGCAGTATTTT. Full variable domain (rest looked up from reference TRBV5-1 and TRBJ2-3): KAGVTQTPRYLIKTRGQQVTLSCSPISGHRSVSWYQQTPGQGLQFLFEYFSETQRNKGNFPGRFSGRQFSNSRSEMNVSTLELGDSALYLCASSLEGHPLGSDTQYFGPGTRLTVL.

The chain carries TRBV5-4 and TRBJ2-5, with a weak D call TRBD2 (6 bases). The CDR3 is 15 residues long. Per the germline V gene, CDR1 is SGHNT and CDR2 is YYREEE (reference sequence). The V end lost 4 bases, the J end lost 1 base, and 14 bases lay between the germline ends. The CDR3 sequence: CASSQSGSGQETQYF. CDR3 nucleotides: TGTGCCAGCAGCCAATCCGGGAGCGGCCAAGAGACCCAGTACTTC.

The rearrangement links TRBV2 to TRBJ2-1, with 8 bases that match TRBD2. The V segment lost 7 bases and the J segment 9 bases; nucleotides outside the gene matches: 8. Germline V CDR1 and CDR2: SNHLY, FYNNEI. The CDR3 has 13 amino acids. The CDR3 bases are TGTGCCAGCAACGTAGCGGGAATGGGTGAGCAGTTCTTC. This translates into CASNVAGMGEQFF. Complete variable domain (other parts from reference TRBV2 and TRBJ2-1): EPEVTQTPSHQVTQMGQEVILRCVPISNHLYFYWYRQILGQKVEFLVSFYNNEISEKSEIFDDQFSVERPDGSNFTLKIRSTKLEDSAMYFCASNVAGMGEQFFGPGTRLTVL.

V is TRBV29-1 and J is TRBJ1-1; D not certain. Per germline, CDR1 SQVTM and CDR2 ANQGSEA. This CDR3 spans 14 amino acids. Deletions cut 6 bases from V and 4 bases from J, with 18 bases between. CDR3 residues: CSVPDGPRGTEAFF. CDR3 sequence (DNA): TGCAGCGTCCCGGACGGGCCCCGGGGCACTGAAGCTTTCTTT.

The gene calls are TRBV2 and TRBJ1-2; D not resolved. This CDR3 has 14 residues. CDR1 SNHLY and CDR2 FYNNEI come from the germline V gene. V lost 5 bases and J lost 4, with 14 bases in between. CDR3 coding DNA: TGTGCCAGCAGTCCCGGACCGCACTTCTATGGCTACACCTTC. Encoded protein: CASSPGPHFYGYTF.